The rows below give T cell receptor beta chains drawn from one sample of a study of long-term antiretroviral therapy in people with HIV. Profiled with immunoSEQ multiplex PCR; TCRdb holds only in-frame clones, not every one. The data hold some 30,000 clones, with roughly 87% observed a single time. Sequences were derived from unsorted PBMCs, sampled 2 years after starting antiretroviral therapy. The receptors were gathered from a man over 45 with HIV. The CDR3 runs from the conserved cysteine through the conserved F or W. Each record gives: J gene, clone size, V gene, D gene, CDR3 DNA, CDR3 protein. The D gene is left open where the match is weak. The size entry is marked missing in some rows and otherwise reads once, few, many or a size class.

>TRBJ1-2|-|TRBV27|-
TGTGCCAGCAGTCCCCTGGGGGGGATCGGTGAGGGCTACACCTTC
CASSPLGGIGEGYTF
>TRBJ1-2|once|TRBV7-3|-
TGTGCCAGCAGCCCAACAGGGCATGGAAGCGGCTACACCTTC
CASSPTGHGSGYTF
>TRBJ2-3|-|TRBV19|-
TGTGCAGTCCGATACGGACAATTCACAGATACGCAGTATTTT
CAVRYGQFTDTQYF
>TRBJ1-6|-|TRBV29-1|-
TGCAGCGTCGGGGAGGAGACAAATTCACCCCTCCACTTT
CSVGEETNSPLHF
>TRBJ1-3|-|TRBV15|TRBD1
TGTGCCACCCAGACAGGGGCCTCTGGAAACACCATATATTTT
CATQTGASGNTIYF
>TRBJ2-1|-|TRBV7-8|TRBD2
TGTGCCAGCAGCTTACTAGCGGGGGCTCACAATGAGCAGTTCTTC
CASSLLAGAHNEQFF
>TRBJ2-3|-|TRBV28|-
TGTGCCAGCAGGGACCCATTCACAGATACGCAGTATTTT
CASRDPFTDTQYF
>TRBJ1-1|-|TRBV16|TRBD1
TGTGCCAGCAGCGTCGGGACAGCCACTGAAGCTTTCTTT
CASSVGTATEAFF
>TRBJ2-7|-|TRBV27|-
TGTGCCAGCTGTGGAGGCCTCGAGCAGTACTTC
CASCGGLEQYF
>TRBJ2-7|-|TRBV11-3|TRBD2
TGTGCCAGCAGCCTAAGCGGGAGGGCCTCCTACGAGCAGTACTTC
CASSLSGRASYEQYF
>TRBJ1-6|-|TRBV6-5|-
TGTGCCAGCACCTCGGAGGGAAGCGGTTCACCCCTCCACTTT
CASTSEGSGSPLHF
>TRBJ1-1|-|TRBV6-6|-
TGTGCCAGCATAAGGCAGGGCAACACTGAAGCTTTCTTT
CASIRQGNTEAFF
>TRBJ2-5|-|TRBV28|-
TGTGCCAGCAGTTTTCCCGGGGGTGGCCAAGAGACCCAGTACTTC
CASSFPGGGQETQYF
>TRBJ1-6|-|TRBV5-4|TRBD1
TGTGCCAGCAGCCAAACGGGACAGGGCTTTTCACCCCTCCACTTT
CASSQTGQGFSPLHF
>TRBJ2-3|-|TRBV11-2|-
TGTGCCAGCAGCCCCTCTAGCGATGTCACAGATACGCAGTATTTT
CASSPSSDVTDTQYF
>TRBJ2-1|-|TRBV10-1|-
TGCGCCAGCAGTGATCATCGGTACAGTGAGCAGTTCTTC
CASSDHRYSEQFF
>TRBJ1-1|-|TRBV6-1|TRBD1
TGTGCCAGTATCCCGAGGACAGGGTTAAACACTGAAGCTTTCTTT
CASIPRTGLNTEAFF
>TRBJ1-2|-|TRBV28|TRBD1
TGTGCCAGCAGGTGGGACAGGGGGACATGGGGCGCGAACTATGGCTACACCTTC
CASRWDRGTWGANYGYTF
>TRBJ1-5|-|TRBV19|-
TGTGCCAGTAGTATGAGGGCGATCAGCAATCAGCCCCAGCATTTT
CASSMRAISNQPQHF
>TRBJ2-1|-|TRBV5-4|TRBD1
TGTGCCAGCAGCTTGGACAGGGGGGATGAGCAGTTCTTC
CASSLDRGDEQFF
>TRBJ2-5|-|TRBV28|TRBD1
TGTGCCAGCAGCTACCCCCAGGGGGCCCAGTACTTC
CASSYPQGAQYF
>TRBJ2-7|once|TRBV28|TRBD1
TGTGCCAGCAGTCCGGGACCGGGACAGGGAAGGTACGAGCAGTACTTC
CASSPGPGQGRYEQYF